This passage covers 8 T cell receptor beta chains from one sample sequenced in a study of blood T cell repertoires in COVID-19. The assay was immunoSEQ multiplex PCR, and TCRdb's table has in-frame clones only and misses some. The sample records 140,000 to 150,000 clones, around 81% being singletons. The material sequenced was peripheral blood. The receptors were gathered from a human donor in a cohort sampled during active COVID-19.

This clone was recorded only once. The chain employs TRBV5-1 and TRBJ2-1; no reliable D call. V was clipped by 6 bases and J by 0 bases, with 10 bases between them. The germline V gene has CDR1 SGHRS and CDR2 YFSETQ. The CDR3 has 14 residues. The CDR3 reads CASTVESSYNEQFF. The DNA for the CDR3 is TGCGCCAGCACGGTAGAGAGCTCCTACAATGAGCAGTTCTTC.

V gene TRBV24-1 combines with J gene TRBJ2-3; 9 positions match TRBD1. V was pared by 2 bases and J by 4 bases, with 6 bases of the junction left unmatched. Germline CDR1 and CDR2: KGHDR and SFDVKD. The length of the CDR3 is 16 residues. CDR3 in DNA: TGTGCCACCAGTGATTGGGGGACAGGGCGGCCAGATACGCAGTATTTT. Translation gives CATSDWGTGRPDTQYF.

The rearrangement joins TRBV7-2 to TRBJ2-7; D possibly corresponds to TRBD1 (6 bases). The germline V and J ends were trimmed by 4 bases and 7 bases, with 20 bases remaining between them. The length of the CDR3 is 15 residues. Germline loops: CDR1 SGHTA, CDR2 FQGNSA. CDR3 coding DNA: TGTGCCAGCAGCTCCCCACCTACAGGGTCGAAAGAGCAGTACTTC. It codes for CASSSPPTGSKEQYF. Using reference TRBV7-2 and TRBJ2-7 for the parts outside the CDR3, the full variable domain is GAGVSQSPSNKVTEKGKDVELRCDPISGHTALYWYRQSLGQGLEFLIYFQGNSAPDKSGLPSDRFSAERTGGSVSTLTIQRTQQEDSAVYLCASSSPPTGSKEQYFGPGTRLTVT.

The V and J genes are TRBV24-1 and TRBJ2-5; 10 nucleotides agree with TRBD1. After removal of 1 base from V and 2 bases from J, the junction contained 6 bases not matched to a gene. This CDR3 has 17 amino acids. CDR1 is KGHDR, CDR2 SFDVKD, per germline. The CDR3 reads CATSDFKGQGLQETQYF. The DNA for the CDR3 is TGTGCCACCAGTGATTTTAAGGGACAGGGGCTTCAAGAGACCCAGTACTTC.

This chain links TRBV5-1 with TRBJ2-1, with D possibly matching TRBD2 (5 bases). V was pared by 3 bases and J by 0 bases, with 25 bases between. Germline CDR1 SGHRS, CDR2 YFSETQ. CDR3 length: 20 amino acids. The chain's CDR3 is CASSSSGGRGTTSSYNEQFF. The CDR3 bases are TGCGCCAGCAGCTCAAGTGGAGGACGTGGAACCACAAGCTCCTACAATGAGCAGTTCTTC.

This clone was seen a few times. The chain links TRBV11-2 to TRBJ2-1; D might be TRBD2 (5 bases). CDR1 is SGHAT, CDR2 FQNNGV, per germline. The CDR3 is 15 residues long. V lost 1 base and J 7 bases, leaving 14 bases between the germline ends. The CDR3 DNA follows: TGTGCCAGCAGCTTAGCGTATGGGAGTCAGAATGAGCAGTTCTTC. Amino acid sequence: CASSLAYGSQNEQFF.

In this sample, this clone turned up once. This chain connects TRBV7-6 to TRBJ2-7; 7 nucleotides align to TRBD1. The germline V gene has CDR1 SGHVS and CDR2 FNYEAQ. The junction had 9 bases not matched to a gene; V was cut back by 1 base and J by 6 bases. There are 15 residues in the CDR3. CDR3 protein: CASSLGGTVLSEQYF. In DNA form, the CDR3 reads TGTGCCAGCAGCTTAGGGGGGACAGTCCTCTCCGAGCAGTACTTC.

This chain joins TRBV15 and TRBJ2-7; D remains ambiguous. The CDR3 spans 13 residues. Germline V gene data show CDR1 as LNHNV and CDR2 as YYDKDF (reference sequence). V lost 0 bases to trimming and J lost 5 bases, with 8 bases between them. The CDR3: CATSRERRHEQYF. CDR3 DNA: TGTGCCACCAGCAGAGAGCGGAGACACGAGCAGTACTTC.